This T cell receptor (beta chain) was recorded in a study of T cell repertoires in cytomegalovirus infection. Study details: CMV infection together with matching HLA type was indicated by public TCR beta signatures. Overall study findings and caveats: People with CMV and the relevant HLA were identified by cumulative public TCR beta family frequency. What dominated the ex vivo response were HLA-C-restricted CMV-specific TCR beta clonotypes.

MiXCR, run by TCRdb on the reads, gives a single entry per CDR3 protein. The sample lists approximately 500,000 distinct CDR3 sequences, 16% occurring once. This clonotype has more than one count but fewer than ten. What it recognizes is unknown. The CDR3 sequence is 12 residues long. Germline values: CDR1 SQVTM, CDR2 ANQGSEA. J was trimmed by 5 bases and V by 4 bases; bases with no gene match: 0. The chain carries TRBV29-1 and TRBJ2-1, with 9 bases identical to TRBD1. Sequenced sample: CD8+ T cells from PBMCs. This receptor was obtained from a human donor in good health (CMV status not recorded). Some clones in this sample may be carry-over from other donors' samples. CDR3 in DNA: TGCAGCGTTGGGGACAGGGACAATGAGCAGTTCTTC. Protein: CSVGDRDNEQFF.